Below, 20 T cell receptor beta chains from the same sample are listed, as sequenced in a study of T cells in Graves' hyperthyroidism and ophthalmopathy. Using RNA transcripts as the source, TCR beta CDR3 regions were amplified. The primer set for the first-round RT-PCR of the TCR CDR3 was HTBI. TCRdb re-called the multiplex PCR reads with MiXCR, one entry per CDR3 protein. The sample has under 350,000 distinct CDR3 sequences, over 15% seen once. The specimen sequenced was blood. Receptor source: a woman aged 45-59 years with Graves' hyperthyroidism.

This clonotype was seen many times. The chain links TRBV18 to TRBJ2-1; D is possibly TRBD1 (5 bases). CDR3 length equals 13 residues. The germline V and J ends were trimmed by 3 bases and 8 bases, with 11 bases remaining between them. CDR1 is KGHSH and CDR2 is LQKENI in the germline V gene. The CDR3 sequence: CASSPDSDDEQFF. The CDR3 bases are TGTGCCAGCTCACCCGACAGTGACGATGAGCAGTTCTTC.

This clonotype was detected many times. The rearrangement joins TRBV12-3 or TRBV12-4 to TRBJ2-3, with 12 bases identical to TRBD2. This CDR3 spans 19 amino acids. V shed 5 bases and J 4 bases; nucleotides not matched to a gene: 16. The CDR3 reads CASSPTPSLAGGSPDTQYF. The CDR3 region has the DNA TGTGCCAGCAGTCCGACCCCCTCTCTAGCGGGGGGGTCTCCAGATACGCAGTATTTT.

This clonotype has only a few counts. The chain has TRBV11-2 and TRBJ1-1; D gene uncertain. Germline V gives CDR1 SGHAT, CDR2 FQNNGV. This CDR3 has 14 amino acids. The V end lost 2 bases, the J end lost 0 bases, and 7 bases lay between the germline ends. This chain's CDR3 is CASSLHKMNTEAFF. In nucleotides, the CDR3 is TGTGCCAGCAGCTTACACAAGATGAACACTGAAGCTTTCTTT.

Only a few counts were recorded for this clonotype. This chain links TRBV29-1 with TRBJ2-7; 7 bases align to TRBD2. V trimming: 6 bases; J trimming: 2 bases; junction bases outside the gene matches: 10. Germline assignment: CDR1 SQVTM and CDR2 ANQGSEA. This CDR3 spans 14 amino acids. The CDR3 bases are TGCAGCGTGGGGGGGTCCTTCCCTACCTACGAGCAGTACTTC. Protein sequence: CSVGGSFPTYEQYF.

This clonotype was recorded at least ten times. V usage is TRBV12-3 or TRBV12-4 and J usage is TRBJ2-3; 11 nucleotides match TRBD2. The trim removed 5 bases at V and 6 bases at J, leaving 7 bases unmatched. The CDR3 extends over 15 amino acids. CDR3 loop: CASSQTSGSDDTQYF. CDR3 nucleotides: TGTGCCAGCAGTCAAACTAGCGGGAGCGACGATACGCAGTATTTT.

This chain links TRBV19 with TRBJ1-1, with D unclear. The CDR3 runs 15 residues. CDR1 is LNHDA, CDR2 SQIVND, per germline (reference sequence). The V end was cut by 7 bases, the J end by 8 bases, with 23 bases between. The DNA of the CDR3 is TGTGCCAGTACCTCCTTAACGAGTGGGCTCGGCGAAGCTTTCTTT. It codes for CASTSLTSGLGEAFF.

This clonotype was observed a few times. The rearrangement joins TRBV15 to TRBJ1-6, with a possible D match to TRBD1 (6 bases). Per the germline V gene, CDR1 is LNHNV and CDR2 is YYDKDF (reference sequence). There are 15 residues in the CDR3. V lost 0 bases to trimming and J lost 9 bases, with 12 bases between them. DNA of the CDR3: TGTGCCACCAGCAGAGATAGTCAGGGGCGTTCACCCCTCCACTTT. Residues: CATSRDSQGRSPLHF.

This clonotype appeared many times. The CDR3 reads CASSGDYIQETQYF. For the CDR3, the DNA is TGTGCCAGCAGTGGGGACTATATCCAAGAGACCCAGTACTTC. The chain recombines TRBV6-1 with TRBJ2-5; 7 nucleotides line up with TRBD2. CDR3 length equals 14 residues. V lost 4 bases and J lost 1; bases outside the gene matches: 3. CDR1 and CDR2 (germline): MNHNS, SASEGT.

This clonotype came up once. V usage is TRBV13 and J usage is TRBJ1-6, with D possibly being TRBD1 (6 bases). The V gene lost 3 bases and the J gene lost 10 bases, with 16 bases spanning the gap. The CDR3 contains 15 residues. Germline CDR1 reads PRHDT; CDR2 reads FYEKMQ (reference sequence). The CDR3 sequence is CASSLGGAVGSPLHF. DNA for the CDR3: TGTGCCAGCAGCTTGGGGGGGGCGGTTGGGTCACCCCTCCACTTT.

This clonotype has at least ten counts. The chain couples TRBV28 to TRBJ2-5, with TRBD1 as a possible D gene (6 bases). CDR3 length equals 15 residues. Germline CDR1 MDHEN, CDR2 SYDVKM. V dropped 7 bases and J dropped 1 base, with 16 bases sitting between them. The CDR3 reads CASTRGGQPQETQYF. The DNA for the CDR3 is TGTGCCAGCACCCGTGGTGGACAGCCCCAAGAGACCCAGTACTTC.

This clonotype showed up many times. The J gene is TRBJ2-1, the V gene TRBV3-1; TRBD2 matches 7 bases. This CDR3 spans 14 amino acids. Trimming cost V 5 bases and J 1 base; bases outside gene matches: 2. The germline gives CDR1 LGHDT, CDR2 YNNKEL (reference sequence). CDR3 sequence (DNA): TGTGCCAGCAGCAATAGCGGGTCCTACAATGAGCAGTTCTTC. It yields the protein CASSNSGSYNEQFF.

There are many counts of this clonotype. The chain is built from TRBV24-1 and TRBJ2-2, with 7 nucleotides matching TRBD1. V dropped 9 bases and J dropped 0; count of bases not matched to a gene: 0. Germline V lookup: CDR1 KGHDR, CDR2 SFDVKD. This CDR3 contains 13 residues. CDR3 sequence reads: CATGTANTGELFF. The CDR3 nucleotides read TGTGCCACCGGGACAGCGAACACCGGGGAGCTGTTTTTT.

This chain uses TRBV4-1 with TRBJ1-1, with D unclear. The germline V and J ends were trimmed by 0 bases and 4 bases, with 12 bases remaining between them. The CDR3 runs to 15 residues. The germline V gene encodes CDR1 MGHRA and CDR2 YSYEKL. The CDR3 DNA follows: TGCGCCAGCAGCCAAGATGTGGGTTGGGGCACTGAAGCTTTCTTT. Its translation is CASSQDVGWGTEAFF.

The chain recombines TRBV5-1 with TRBJ2-2; D unclear. This CDR3 comprises 15 residues. Between the trimmed V and J ends, which lost 0 bases and 1 base, there was a span of 7 bases. CDR1 and CDR2 from the germline V gene are SGHRS and YFSETQ. In nucleotides, the CDR3 is TGCGCCAGCAGCTTGGAAGGGCAGAACACCGGGGAGCTGTTTTTT. It yields the protein CASSLEGQNTGELFF.

Only a few counts were recorded for this clonotype. The chain joins TRBV6-2 or TRBV6-3 to TRBJ1-2; possibly TRBD1 for D (5 bases). The CDR3 spans 14 residues. V was clipped by 4 bases and J by 8 bases, with 17 bases between them. Germline CDR1 and CDR2: MNHEY and SVGEGT. CDR3 sequence: CASSWAAGKEGYTF. CDR3 DNA: TGTGCCAGCAGTTGGGCGGCAGGGAAGGAGGGCTACACCTTC.

This chain joins TRBV6-2 or TRBV6-3 and TRBJ2-7; D is unresolved. The CDR3 has 16 residues. In germline, CDR1 is MNHEY, CDR2 SVGEGT. Trimming took off 2 bases at V and 0 bases at J, with 14 bases between the two ends. The CDR3 here is CASSYPDGFPSYEQYF. Written as DNA, the CDR3 is TGTGCCAGCAGTTACCCGGACGGATTCCCCTCCTACGAGCAGTACTTC.

This chain connects TRBV20-1 to TRBJ1-1; maybe TRBD1 (6 bases). Trimming took 5 bases from V and 1 from J, leaving 11 bases between them. CDR3 length: 13 residues. Germline loops: CDR1 DFQATT, CDR2 SNEGSKA (reference sequence). This chain's CDR3 is CSAHREGNTEAFF. Here the CDR3 DNA reads TGCAGTGCTCACAGGGAGGGGAACACTGAAGCTTTCTTT.

This clonotype was counted only a few times. The rearrangement uses TRBV19 and TRBJ2-2, with 7 bases aligning to TRBD2. Germline CDR1 and CDR2: LNHDA and SQIVND (reference sequence). There are 13 residues in the CDR3. Trimming at V came to 6 bases and at J to 7 bases, leaving 5 bases not matched to a gene. CDR3 residues: CASSRLAGGELFF. The CDR3 region has the DNA TGTGCCAGTAGCCGACTAGCCGGCGGGGAGCTGTTTTTT.

The chain uses TRBV6-2 or TRBV6-3 and TRBJ2-5, with TRBD1 matching over 7 bases. Looked up from germline, CDR1 is MNHEY and CDR2 is SVGEGT. With V trimmed by 7 bases and J by 5 bases, 10 bases remained unmatched. This CDR3 is 14 amino acids long. The CDR3 nucleotides are TGTGCCAGCACGGGACAGCCGGAAGGGGAGACCCAGTACTTC. It specifies CASTGQPEGETQYF.

This clonotype was seen repeatedly, ten times or more. The chain joins TRBV20-1 to TRBJ2-5; possibly TRBD2 for D (5 bases). Per germline, CDR1 DFQATT and CDR2 SNEGSKA (reference sequence). Trimming pared 6 bases from V and 2 bases from J, leaving 10 bases between. The CDR3 extends over 12 amino acids. The CDR3 sequence is CSAQRGQETQYF. As DNA, the CDR3 is TGCAGTGCCCAACGGGGTCAAGAGACCCAGTACTTC.